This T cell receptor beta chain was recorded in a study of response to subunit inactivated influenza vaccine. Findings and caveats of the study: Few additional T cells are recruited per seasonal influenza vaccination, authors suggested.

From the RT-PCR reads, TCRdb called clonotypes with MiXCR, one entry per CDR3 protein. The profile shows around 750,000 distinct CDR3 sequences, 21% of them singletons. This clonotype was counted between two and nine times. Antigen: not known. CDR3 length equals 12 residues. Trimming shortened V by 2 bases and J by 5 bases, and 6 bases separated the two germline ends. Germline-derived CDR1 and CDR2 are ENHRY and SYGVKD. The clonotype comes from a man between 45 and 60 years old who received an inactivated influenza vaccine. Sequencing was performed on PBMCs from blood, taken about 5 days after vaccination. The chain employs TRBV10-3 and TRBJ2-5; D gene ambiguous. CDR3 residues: CAISENGETQYF. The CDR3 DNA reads TGTGCCATCAGTGAGAACGGGGAGACCCAGTACTTC.